This T cell receptor (beta chain) is drawn from a study of cytomegalovirus exposure and HLA in healthy donors. The CDR3 spans 17 residues. Trimming cost V 4 bases and J 0 bases, with 13 bases left between them. The V gene's germline CDR1 is SEHNR and CDR2 FQNEAQ (reference sequence). In the PCR, 60 Vbeta and 13 Jbeta primers were used. Measured with immunoSEQ multiplex PCR; TCRdb has only the in-frame clones, and not every one. The table lists more than 130,000 clones, around 83% of them singletons. The chain couples TRBV7-9 to TRBJ2-6; no reliable D call. This TCR was recovered from a man aged 40-49 years in good health and CMV-seropositive. Sequences were obtained from PBMCs. The CDR3 sequence is CASSSLSSISGANVLTF. The CDR3 DNA reads as TGTGCCAGCAGCTCCCTCTCCTCTATCTCTGGGGCCAACGTCCTGACTTTC.